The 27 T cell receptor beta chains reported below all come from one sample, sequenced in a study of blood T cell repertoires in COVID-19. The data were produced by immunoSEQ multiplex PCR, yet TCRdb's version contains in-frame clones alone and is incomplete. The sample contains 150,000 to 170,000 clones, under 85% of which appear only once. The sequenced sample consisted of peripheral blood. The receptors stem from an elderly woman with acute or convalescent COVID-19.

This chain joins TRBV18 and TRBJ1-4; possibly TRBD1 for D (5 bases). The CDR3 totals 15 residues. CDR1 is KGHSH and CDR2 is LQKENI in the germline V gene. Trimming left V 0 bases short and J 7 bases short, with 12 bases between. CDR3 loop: CASSPPPLGGEKLFF. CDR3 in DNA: TGTGCCAGCTCACCACCACCCCTGGGGGGTGAAAAACTGTTTTTT.

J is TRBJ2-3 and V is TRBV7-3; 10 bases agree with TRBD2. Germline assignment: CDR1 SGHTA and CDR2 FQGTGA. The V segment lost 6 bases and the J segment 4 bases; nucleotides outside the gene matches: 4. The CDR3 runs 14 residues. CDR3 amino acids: CASSLGTSADTQYF. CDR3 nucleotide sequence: TGTGCCAGCAGTCTGGGGACTAGCGCAGATACGCAGTATTTT.

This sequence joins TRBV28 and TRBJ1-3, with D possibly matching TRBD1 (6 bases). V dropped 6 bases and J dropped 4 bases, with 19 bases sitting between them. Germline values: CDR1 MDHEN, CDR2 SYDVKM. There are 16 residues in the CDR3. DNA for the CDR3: TGTGCCAGCAGACCACACCGAGGGGGTACGGGAAACACCATATATTTT. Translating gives CASRPHRGGTGNTIYF.

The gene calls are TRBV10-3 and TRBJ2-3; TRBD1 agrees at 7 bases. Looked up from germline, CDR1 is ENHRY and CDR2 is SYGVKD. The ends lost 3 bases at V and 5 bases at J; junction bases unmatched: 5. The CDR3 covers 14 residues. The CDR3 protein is CAISDRQGRDTQYF. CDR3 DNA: TGTGCCATCAGTGACCGACAGGGTAGAGATACGCAGTATTTT.

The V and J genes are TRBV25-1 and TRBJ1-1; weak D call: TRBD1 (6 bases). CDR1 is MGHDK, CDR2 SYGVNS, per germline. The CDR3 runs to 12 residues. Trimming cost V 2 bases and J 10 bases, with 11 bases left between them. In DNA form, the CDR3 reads TGTGCCAGCAGTGAAGGTTCAGGGGCAGCTTTCTTT. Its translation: CASSEGSGAAFF.

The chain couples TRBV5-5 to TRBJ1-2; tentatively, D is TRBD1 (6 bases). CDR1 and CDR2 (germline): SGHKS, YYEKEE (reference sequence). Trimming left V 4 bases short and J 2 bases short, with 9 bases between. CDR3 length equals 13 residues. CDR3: CASSLQGNYGYTF. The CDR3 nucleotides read TGTGCCAGCAGCCTCCAGGGGAACTATGGCTACACCTTC.

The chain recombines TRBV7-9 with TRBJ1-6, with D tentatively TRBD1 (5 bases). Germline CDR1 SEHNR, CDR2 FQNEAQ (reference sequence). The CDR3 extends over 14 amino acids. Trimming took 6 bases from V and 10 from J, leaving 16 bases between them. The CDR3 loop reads CASSQAGQNSPLHF. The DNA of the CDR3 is TGTGCCAGCAGTCAAGCGGGGCAGAACTCACCCCTCCACTTT. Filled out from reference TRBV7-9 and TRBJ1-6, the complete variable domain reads DTGVSQNPRHKITKRGQNVTFRCDPISEHNRLYWYRQTLGQGPEFLTYFQNEAQLEKSRLLSDRFSAERPKGSFSTLEIQRTEQGDSAMYLCASSQAGQNSPLHFGNGTRLTVT.

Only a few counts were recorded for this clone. The CDR3 DNA is TGCAGCGTTGAAGATGGGCAGGGTGAGATTTTGAGTGGCTACACCTTC. Its translation is CSVEDGQGEILSGYTF. V gene TRBV29-1 combines with J gene TRBJ1-2; TRBD1 might be the D (5 bases). Germline-derived CDR1 and CDR2 are SQVTM and ANQGSEA. V gave up 0 bases and J gave up 7 bases, with 21 bases separating them. The CDR3 extends over 16 amino acids.

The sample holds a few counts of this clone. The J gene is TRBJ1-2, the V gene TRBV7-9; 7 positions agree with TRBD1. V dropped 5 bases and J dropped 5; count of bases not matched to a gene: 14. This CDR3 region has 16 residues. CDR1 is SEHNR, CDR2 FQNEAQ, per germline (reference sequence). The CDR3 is CASSLDDGAGGYGYTF. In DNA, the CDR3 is TGTGCCAGCAGCCTAGATGACGGGGCAGGGGGATATGGCTACACCTTC.

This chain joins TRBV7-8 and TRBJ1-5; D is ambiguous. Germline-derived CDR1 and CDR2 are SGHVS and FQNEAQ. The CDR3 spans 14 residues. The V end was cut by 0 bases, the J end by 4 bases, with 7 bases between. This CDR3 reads CASSLARGNQPQHF. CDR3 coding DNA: TGTGCCAGCAGCTTAGCACGGGGAAATCAGCCCCAGCATTTT.

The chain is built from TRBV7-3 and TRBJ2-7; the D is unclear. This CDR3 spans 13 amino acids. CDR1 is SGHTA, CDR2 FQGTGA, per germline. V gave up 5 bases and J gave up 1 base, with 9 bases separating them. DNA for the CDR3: TGTGCCAGCAGCCTAGGAGTGTCCTACGAGCAGTACTTC. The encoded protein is CASSLGVSYEQYF.

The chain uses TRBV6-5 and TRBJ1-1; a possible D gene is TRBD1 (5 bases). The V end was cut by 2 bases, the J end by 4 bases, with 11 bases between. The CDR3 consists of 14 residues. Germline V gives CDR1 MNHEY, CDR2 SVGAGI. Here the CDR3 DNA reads TGTGCCAGCAGTTACACCGACAGTAGCACTGAAGCTTTCTTT. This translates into CASSYTDSSTEAFF.

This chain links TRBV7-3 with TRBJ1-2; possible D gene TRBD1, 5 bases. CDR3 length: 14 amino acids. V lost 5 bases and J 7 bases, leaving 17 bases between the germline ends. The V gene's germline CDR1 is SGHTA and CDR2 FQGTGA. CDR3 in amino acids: CASSPTATFGGYTF. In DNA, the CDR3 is TGTGCCAGCAGCCCGACAGCGACCTTCGGTGGCTACACCTTC.

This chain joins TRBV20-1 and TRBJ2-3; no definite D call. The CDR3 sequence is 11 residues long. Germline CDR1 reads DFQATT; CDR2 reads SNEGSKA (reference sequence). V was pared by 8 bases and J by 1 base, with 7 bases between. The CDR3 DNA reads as TGCAGTCCCCTAGGCACAGATACGCAGTATTTT. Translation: CSPLGTDTQYF.

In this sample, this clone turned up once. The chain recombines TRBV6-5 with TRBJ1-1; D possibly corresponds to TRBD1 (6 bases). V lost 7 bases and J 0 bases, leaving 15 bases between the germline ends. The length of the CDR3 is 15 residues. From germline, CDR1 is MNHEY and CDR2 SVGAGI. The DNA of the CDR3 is TGTGCCAGCACCCGGGGGGGGGCTATGAACACTGAAGCTTTCTTT. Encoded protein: CASTRGGAMNTEAFF.

CDR3 sequence: CASSLEDRGFGNTIYF. CDR3 nucleotide sequence: TGCGCCAGCAGCTTGGAGGACAGGGGCTTTGGAAACACCATATATTTT. V usage is TRBV5-1 and J usage is TRBJ1-3; 9 bases are shared with TRBD1. Germline CDR1 reads SGHRS; CDR2 reads YFSETQ. V lost 0 bases and J lost 3; bases outside the gene matches: 4. This CDR3 spans 16 amino acids.

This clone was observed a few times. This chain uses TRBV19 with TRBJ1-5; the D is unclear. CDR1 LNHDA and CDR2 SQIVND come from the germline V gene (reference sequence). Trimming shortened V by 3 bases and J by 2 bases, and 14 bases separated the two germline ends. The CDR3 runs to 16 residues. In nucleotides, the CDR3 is TGTGCCAGTAGTATGGTTCTGTCCACGGGCAATCAGCCCCAGCATTTT. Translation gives CASSMVLSTGNQPQHF.

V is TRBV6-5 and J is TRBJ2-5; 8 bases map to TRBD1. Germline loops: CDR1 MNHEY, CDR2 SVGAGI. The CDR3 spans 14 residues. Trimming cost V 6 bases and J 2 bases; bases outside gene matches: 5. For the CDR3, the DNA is TGTGCCAGCAGCGTCGGACAGGGTCAAGAGACCCAGTACTTC. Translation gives CASSVGQGQETQYF.

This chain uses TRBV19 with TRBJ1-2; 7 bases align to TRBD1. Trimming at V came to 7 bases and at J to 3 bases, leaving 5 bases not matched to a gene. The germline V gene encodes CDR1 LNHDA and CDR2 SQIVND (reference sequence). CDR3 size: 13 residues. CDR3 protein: CASISGGDYGYTF. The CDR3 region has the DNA TGTGCCAGTATATCAGGGGGAGACTATGGCTACACCTTC.

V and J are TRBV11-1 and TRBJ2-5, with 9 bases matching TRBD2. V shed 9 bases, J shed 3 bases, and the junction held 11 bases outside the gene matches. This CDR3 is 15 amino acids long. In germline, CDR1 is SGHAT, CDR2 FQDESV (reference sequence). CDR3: CASAMELAGEETQYF. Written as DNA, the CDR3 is TGTGCCAGTGCGATGGAATTAGCGGGAGAAGAGACCCAGTACTTC.

The DNA of the CDR3 is TGTGCCAGCAGTACAGGGGGCAATCAGCCCCAGCATTTT. Its protein product is CASSTGGNQPQHF. The chain recombines TRBV2 with TRBJ1-5, with 7 bases fitting TRBD1. With 5 bases clipped from V and 2 bases from J, the junction kept 0 bases outside the gene matches. This CDR3 region has 13 residues. Germline-derived CDR1 and CDR2 are SNHLY and FYNNEI.

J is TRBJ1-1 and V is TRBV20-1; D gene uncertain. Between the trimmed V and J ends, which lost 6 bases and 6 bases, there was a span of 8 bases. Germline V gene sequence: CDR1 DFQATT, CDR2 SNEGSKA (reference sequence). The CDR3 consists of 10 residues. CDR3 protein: CSAAHAEAFF. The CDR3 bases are TGCAGTGCCGCGCACGCTGAAGCTTTCTTT.

The CDR3 region is CASSRTGDEKLFF. CDR3 nucleotide sequence: TGTGCCAGTAGCAGGACAGGGGACGAAAAACTGTTTTTT. The rearrangement links TRBV19 to TRBJ1-4, with TRBD1 matching over 9 bases. V lost 6 bases to trimming and J lost 8 bases; unmatched junction nucleotides: 4. The CDR3 is 13 amino acids. The germline V gene encodes CDR1 LNHDA and CDR2 SQIVND (reference sequence).

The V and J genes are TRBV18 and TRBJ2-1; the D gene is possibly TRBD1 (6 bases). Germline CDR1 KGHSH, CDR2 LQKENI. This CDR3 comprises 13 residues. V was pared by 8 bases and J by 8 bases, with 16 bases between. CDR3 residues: CASAHGQSDEQFF. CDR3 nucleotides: TGTGCCAGCGCACATGGACAGTCCGATGAGCAGTTCTTC.

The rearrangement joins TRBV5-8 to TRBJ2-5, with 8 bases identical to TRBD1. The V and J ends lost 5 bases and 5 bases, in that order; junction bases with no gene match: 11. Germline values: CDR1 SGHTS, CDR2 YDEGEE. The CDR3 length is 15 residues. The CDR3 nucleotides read TGTGCCAGCAGACCACGCGGGACAGGAGGGGAGACCCAGTACTTC. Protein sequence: CASRPRGTGGETQYF.

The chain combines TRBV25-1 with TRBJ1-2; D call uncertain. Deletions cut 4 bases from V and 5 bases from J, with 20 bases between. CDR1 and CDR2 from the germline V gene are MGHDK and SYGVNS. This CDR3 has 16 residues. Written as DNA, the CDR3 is TGTGCCAGCAGTGGTTCAGGACGTATCGGGGTATATGGCTACACCTTC. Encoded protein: CASSGSGRIGVYGYTF.

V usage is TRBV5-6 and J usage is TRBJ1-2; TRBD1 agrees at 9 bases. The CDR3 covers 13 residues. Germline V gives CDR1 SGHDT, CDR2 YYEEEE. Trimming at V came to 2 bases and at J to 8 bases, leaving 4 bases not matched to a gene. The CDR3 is CASSLQGAGGYTF. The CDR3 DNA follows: TGTGCCAGCAGCTTACAGGGGGCTGGCGGCTACACCTTC.